This T cell receptor beta chain stems from a study of T cells after yellow fever vaccination. Findings of the study overall: Weaker, the secondary response peaked sooner, at day 5 versus 15.

This clonotype has more than one count but fewer than ten. TCRdb reprocessed the 5' RACE reads with MiXCR, giving one entry per CDR3 protein. The table has under 55,000 distinct CDR3 sequences, more than 6.5% seen once. The CDR3 covers 17 residues. Germline loops: CDR1 SGDLS, CDR2 YYNGEE. Trimming cost V 8 bases and J 0 bases; bases outside gene matches: 10. The TCR was taken from a man younger than 30 who received the YFV17D yellow fever vaccine. The rearrangement joins TRBV9 to TRBJ2-1; TRBD2 matches at 11 bases. The material was CD8+ T cells not binding an NS4B(214-222) dextramer, sorted from PBMCs, obtained approximately 40 days after the first yellow fever vaccination. CDR3: CARVLAGDQSSYNEQFF. The CDR3 DNA reads TGTGCCAGGGTACTAGCGGGGGACCAGAGCTCCTACAATGAGCAGTTCTTC.